The rows below give T cell receptor beta chains drawn from one sample of a study of blood T cell repertoires in COVID-19. Clones were sequenced by immunoSEQ multiplex PCR, and TCRdb holds only the in-frame ones, with some missing. The sample carries a few hundred thousand clones, 88% recorded once. Input material: peripheral blood. The receptor source for this set is a woman between 65 and 79 years old with COVID-19, enrolled during active disease. Each CDR3 is given with its conserved first and last residue. A D gene is named only where the DNA matches it firmly. A row's size may be missing; if present it is once, few, many or a size class.

D: TRBD1; J: TRBJ2-7; V: TRBV25-1; length: 14; size: -; DNA: TGTGCCAGCAGTGAAACGGACAGGGGCCACGAGCAGTACTTC; CDR3: CASSETDRGHEQYF
D: TRBD1; J: TRBJ1-1; V: TRBV29-1; length: 13; size: -; DNA: TGCAGCGTTTCGGGACAGGGGAACACTGAAGCTTTCTTT; CDR3: CSVSGQGNTEAFF
D: TRBD2; J: TRBJ2-2; V: TRBV19; length: 15; size: few; DNA: TGTGCCAGTACCCGAAGACAGTCTAGCGGCGGGGAGCTGTTTTTT; CDR3: CASTRRQSSGGELFF
D: TRBD1; J: TRBJ1-1; V: TRBV19; length: 12; size: once; DNA: TGTGCCAGTAGTATTCCGGACAGGGAAGCTTTCTTT; CDR3: CASSIPDREAFF
D: TRBD2; J: TRBJ2-2; V: TRBV4-2; length: 18; size: -; DNA: TGTGCCAGCAGCCAAGACCCCGGGGCGGGAGCTAGTACCGGGGAGCTGTTTTTT; CDR3: CASSQDPGAGASTGELFF
D: TRBD1; J: TRBJ1-2; V: TRBV4-1; length: 14; size: -; DNA: TGCGCCAGCAGCCAACAGGGGGACTTCTATGGCTACACCTTC; CDR3: CASSQQGDFYGYTF
D: -; J: TRBJ2-3; V: TRBV11-2; length: 16; size: -; DNA: TGTGCCAGCAGCTTAAGGGACTGGAAGGGCACAGATACGCAGTATTTT; CDR3: CASSLRDWKGTDTQYF
D: -; J: TRBJ1-1; V: TRBV5-6; length: 16; size: -; DNA: TGTGCCAGCAGCTTGCGGAGTTGGGGAACAGGGACTGAAGCTTTCTTT; CDR3: CASSLRSWGTGTEAFF
D: TRBD1; J: TRBJ1-4; V: TRBV6-5; length: 15; size: -; DNA: TGTGCCAGCAGTCCTGACAGGGGAACTAATGAAAAACTGTTTTTT; CDR3: CASSPDRGTNEKLFF
D: -; J: TRBJ1-1; V: TRBV3-1/TRBV3-2; length: 17; size: -; DNA: TGTGCCAGCAGCCAAGTATTCGGCAGGCTAAGAGATACTGAAGCTTTCTTT; CDR3: CASSQVFGRLRDTEAFF
D: -; J: TRBJ2-5; V: TRBV6-5; length: 15; size: -; DNA: TGTGCCAGCAGTTACTCGTACGGGTCGAGAGAGACCCAGTACTTC; CDR3: CASSYSYGSRETQYF
D: -; J: TRBJ1-5; V: TRBV4-2; length: 16; size: -; DNA: TGTGCCAGCAGCCAAGAAGCGACGGGGAGCAATCAGCCCCAGCATTTT; CDR3: CASSQEATGSNQPQHF
D: TRBD2; J: TRBJ2-2; V: TRBV6-5; length: 14; size: -; DNA: TGTGCCAGCAGGGCCGGGACTAGACCGATAGAGCTGTTTTTT; CDR3: CASRAGTRPIELFF
D: -; J: TRBJ2-7; V: TRBV11-2; length: 14; size: -; DNA: TGTGCCAGCAGCTTTGGCGGAAGCAACTACGAGCAGTACTTC; CDR3: CASSFGGSNYEQYF
D: TRBD1; J: TRBJ1-2; V: TRBV19; length: 17; size: -; DNA: TGTGCCAGTAGTATACTGGGACAGGGTGTTACTGTTAGTGGCTACACCTTC; CDR3: CASSILGQGVTVSGYTF
D: TRBD2; J: TRBJ2-5; V: TRBV9; length: 15; size: -; DNA: TGTGCCAGCACCCTGACTAGCGAGTACCAAGAGACCCAGTACTTC; CDR3: CASTLTSEYQETQYF
D: TRBD1; J: TRBJ1-5; V: TRBV19; length: 15; size: once; DNA: TGTGCCAGTAGTATTAACAGGGGTAGCAATCAGCCCCAGCATTTT; CDR3: CASSINRGSNQPQHF
D: TRBD2; J: TRBJ2-1; V: TRBV7-2; length: 15; size: -; DNA: TGTGCCAGCAGCTTAATTGCGGGAGGCGACAATGAGCAGTTCTTC; CDR3: CASSLIAGGDNEQFF
D: -; J: TRBJ2-2; V: TRBV7-9; length: 15; size: -; DNA: TGTGCCAGCACCCACAGGACCGAGGACACCGGGGAGCTGTTTTTT; CDR3: CASTHRTEDTGELFF
D: TRBD1; J: TRBJ2-7; V: TRBV11-3; length: 15; size: -; DNA: TGTGCCAGCAGCTTAATACAGGGGGCTTCCTACGAGCAGTACTTC; CDR3: CASSLIQGASYEQYF
D: TRBD1; J: TRBJ1-1; V: TRBV12-3/TRBV12-4; length: 13; size: -; DNA: TGTGCCAGTACAGGGGGCTTGAACACTGAAGCTTTCTTT; CDR3: CASTGGLNTEAFF
D: TRBD1; J: TRBJ2-2; V: TRBV5-5; length: 15; size: once; DNA: TGTGCCAGCAGCACGGACAGGGGGCGGGTCGGGGAGCTGTTTTTT; CDR3: CASSTDRGRVGELFF
D: -; J: TRBJ2-2; V: TRBV30; length: 14; size: -; DNA: TGTGCCTGGAGCCTGAATAGGGGCACCGGGGAGCTGTTTTTT; CDR3: CAWSLNRGTGELFF
D: -; J: TRBJ1-2; V: TRBV30; length: 16; size: -; DNA: TGTGCCTGGAGTGTAAGGGGGGGGAATACACACTATGGCTACACCTTC; CDR3: CAWSVRGGNTHYGYTF
D: -; J: TRBJ2-7; V: TRBV3-1/TRBV3-2; length: 12; size: once; DNA: TGTGCCAGCAGCCAAAACTACTACGAGCAGTACTTC; CDR3: CASSQNYYEQYF
D: -; J: TRBJ1-1; V: TRBV18; length: 14; size: -; DNA: TGTGCCAGCTCACCAGCCGGGGATAGCACTGAAGCTTTCTTT; CDR3: CASSPAGDSTEAFF
D: TRBD2; J: TRBJ2-1; V: TRBV15; length: 19; size: -; DNA: TGTGCCACCAGCAGAGAAAGGGGACTAGCGGGAGGGCCTGGCAATGAGCAGTTCTTC; CDR3: CATSRERGLAGGPGNEQFF
D: TRBD1; J: TRBJ1-2; V: TRBV5-4; length: 16; size: -; DNA: TGTGCCAGCAGCTTACGTTTTAGGACAGGGGGCTATGGCTACACCTTC; CDR3: CASSLRFRTGGYGYTF
D: TRBD1; J: TRBJ2-7; V: TRBV28; length: 16; size: -; DNA: TGTGCCAGCAGTCCTACGACAGGGAGACTTGGCTACGAGCAGTACTTC; CDR3: CASSPTTGRLGYEQYF
D: TRBD1; J: TRBJ1-1; V: TRBV11-3; length: 16; size: -; DNA: TGTGCCAGCAGCTTCCGATCAGGGGGCTTGGGCACTGAAGCTTTCTTT; CDR3: CASSFRSGGLGTEAFF
D: -; J: TRBJ1-4; V: TRBV7-2; length: 15; size: -; DNA: TGTGCCAGCAGCCCGGGGGGGACGGCGAATGAAAAACTGTTTTTT; CDR3: CASSPGGTANEKLFF
D: -; J: TRBJ2-4; V: TRBV20-1; length: 16; size: -; DNA: TGCAGTGCTAGTCTTCGACGGGGGAAAGCCAAAAACATTCAGTACTTC; CDR3: CSASLRRGKAKNIQYF
D: TRBD2; J: TRBJ2-1; V: TRBV7-9; length: 16; size: -; DNA: TGTGCCAGCAGCTTAGGACTAGCGGGACCATACAATGAGCAGTTCTTC; CDR3: CASSLGLAGPYNEQFF
D: TRBD1; J: TRBJ2-1; V: TRBV4-1; length: 15; size: -; DNA: TGCGCCATACTCTTCCCGGGACAGGGGTTCAATGAGCAGTTCTTC; CDR3: CAILFPGQGFNEQFF
D: TRBD1; J: TRBJ1-1; V: TRBV7-3; length: 12; size: once; DNA: TGTGCCAGCAGCTCACGGACAGGAGAAGCTTTCTTT; CDR3: CASSSRTGEAFF
D: TRBD2; J: TRBJ2-1; V: TRBV27; length: 13; size: -; DNA: TGTGCCAGCAGTGGACTAGCGGGAGAGGTACAGTTCTTC; CDR3: CASSGLAGEVQFF
D: -; J: TRBJ2-7; V: TRBV20-1; length: 11; size: -; DNA: TGCAGTGCTAGGGGGGGTGTCGAGCAGTACTTC; CDR3: CSARGGVEQYF
D: -; J: TRBJ2-3; V: TRBV5-1; length: 14; size: -; DNA: TGCGCCAGCAGCTTGCCTAGTCCCACAGATACGCAGTATTTT; CDR3: CASSLPSPTDTQYF
D: -; J: TRBJ1-6; V: TRBV6-2/TRBV6-3; length: 16; size: -; DNA: TGTGCCAGCAGTTACGGCGGGAGCTCCTATAATTCACCCCTCCACTTT; CDR3: CASSYGGSSYNSPLHF
D: -; J: TRBJ1-2; V: TRBV21-1; length: 15; size: -; DNA: TGTGCCAGCAGCCCCTTTTCAGGAGGGGGCGCCGGCTACACCTTC; CDR3: CASSPFSGGGAGYTF
D: TRBD1; J: TRBJ1-6; V: TRBV3-1/TRBV3-2; length: 15; size: -; DNA: TGTGCCAGCAGCCAGGACAGGGTTTATAATTCACCCCTCCACTTT; CDR3: CASSQDRVYNSPLHF
D: TRBD1; J: TRBJ2-7; V: TRBV2; length: 14; size: -; DNA: TGTGCCAGCAGTAAACAGGGGGCCTCCTACGAGCAGTACTTC; CDR3: CASSKQGASYEQYF
D: -; J: TRBJ1-1; V: TRBV3-1/TRBV3-2; length: 14; size: few; DNA: TGTGCCAGCAGCCAAGCACCAGGGGACACTGAAGCTTTCTTT; CDR3: CASSQAPGDTEAFF
D: -; J: TRBJ1-4; V: TRBV4-1; length: 19; size: once; DNA: TGCGCCAGCAGCCAAGATGCTGGCAACTCCTATATCGGGGAAGAAAAACTGTTTTTT; CDR3: CASSQDAGNSYIGEEKLFF
D: -; J: TRBJ1-5; V: TRBV27; length: 15; size: -; DNA: TGTGCCAGCAGTTTCAGGTCAGATAGCAATCAGCCCCAGCATTTT; CDR3: CASSFRSDSNQPQHF
D: -; J: TRBJ1-2; V: TRBV13; length: 14; size: -; DNA: TGTGCCAGCAGCTTAGGTCAGGGGAACTATGGCTACACCTTC; CDR3: CASSLGQGNYGYTF
D: TRBD1; J: TRBJ1-1; V: TRBV6-6; length: 13; size: -; DNA: TGTGCCAGCAGTCGACAGGGGAACACTGAAGCTTTCTTT; CDR3: CASSRQGNTEAFF
D: -; J: TRBJ1-1; V: TRBV27; length: 13; size: few; DNA: TGTGCCAGCAGTGTTTACAGCAACACTGAAGCTTTCTTT; CDR3: CASSVYSNTEAFF
D: -; J: TRBJ1-1; V: TRBV13; length: 12; size: -; DNA: TGTGCCAGCAGCTTATCGCCCTCTGGCGCTTTCTTT; CDR3: CASSLSPSGAFF
D: TRBD2; J: TRBJ2-2; V: TRBV5-3; length: 15; size: few; DNA: TGTGCCAGAAGCTTGAAACGGGAGGTGCACGGGGAGCTGTTTTTT; CDR3: CARSLKREVHGELFF
D: -; J: TRBJ1-1; V: TRBV29-1; length: 14; size: once; DNA: TGCAGCGGGAGAACAGGGTCCTCGTACACTGAAGCTTTCTTT; CDR3: CSGRTGSSYTEAFF
D: -; J: TRBJ1-3; V: TRBV7-9; length: 14; size: -; DNA: TGTGCCAGCAGCCCAGGGAACTCTGGAAACACCATATATTTT; CDR3: CASSPGNSGNTIYF
D: TRBD2; J: TRBJ2-1; V: TRBV28; length: 15; size: -; DNA: TGTGCCAGCAGTCCCGGACTAGCGGGAGTCAATGAGCAGTTCTTC; CDR3: CASSPGLAGVNEQFF
D: -; J: TRBJ2-1; V: TRBV5-6; length: 15; size: -; DNA: TGTGCCAGCAGCTTTGACCCCCGGGTGTACAATGAGCAGTTCTTC; CDR3: CASSFDPRVYNEQFF
D: -; J: TRBJ2-2; V: TRBV4-3; length: 14; size: -; DNA: TGCGCCAGCAGCCAAGTCGCGCAGGCCGGGGAGCTGTTTTTT; CDR3: CASSQVAQAGELFF